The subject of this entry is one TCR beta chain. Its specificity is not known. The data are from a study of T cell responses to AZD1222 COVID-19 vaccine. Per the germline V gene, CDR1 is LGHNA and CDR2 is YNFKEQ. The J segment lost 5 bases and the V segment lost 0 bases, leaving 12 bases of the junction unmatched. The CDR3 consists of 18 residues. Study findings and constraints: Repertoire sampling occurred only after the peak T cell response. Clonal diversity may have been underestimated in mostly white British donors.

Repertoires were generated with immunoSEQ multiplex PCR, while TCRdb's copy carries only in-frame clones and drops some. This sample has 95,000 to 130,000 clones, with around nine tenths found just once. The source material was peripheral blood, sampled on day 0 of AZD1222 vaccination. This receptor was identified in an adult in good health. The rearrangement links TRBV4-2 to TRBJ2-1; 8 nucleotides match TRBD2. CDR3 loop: CASSQEITGLAGHNEQFF. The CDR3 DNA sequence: TGTGCCAGCAGCCAAGAGATTACGGGGCTAGCGGGCCACAATGAGCAGTTCTTC.